The T cell receptor (beta chain) under discussion was sequenced for a study of shared clonotypes between healthy human individuals (dated by TCRdb to between 2020 and 2021). With regard to the full study: The cohort included a few men and a couple of women between 18 and 49 years of age. Per donor, three plates each were used for CD4 naive and CD4 memory, two for CD8 naive, and one for CD8 memory. To estimate repertoire size and how much clonotypes are shared between individuals, the study performed deep sequencing of blood TCR repertoires from roughly five healthy adults. Libraries were prepared and TCR repertoires were sequenced by different laboratories using diverse techniques, in order to increase sequencing depth and limit assay-specific biases. Leukapheresis yielded between about 0.94 and 8.9 billion PBMCs per donor.

The investigation overall reported the following: Sampling was restricted to blood, and TCR repertoires in tissue are likely to differ from TCR repertoires in blood. Naive subsets generally had larger estimated clonotype richness than memory subsets did. Pairwise subsampling indicated that sequencing depth was expected to affect the degree of clonotype sharing among donors. Compared with non-shared clonotypes, the clonotypes found in all four sorted-subset donors had higher generation probabilities. Because the study included a small number of donors, the genetic and exposure-history diversity represented was limited. Even with the large sequencing depth, rarefaction of the sorted-subset datasets indicated that sequencing was incomplete. Sharing across several donors was observed for around 4.8% of naive CD4, 3% to 3.5% of naive CD8, about 2.3% of memory CD4, and roughly 0.43% of memory CD8 clonotypes.

Concerning this clone itself: Its recognized antigen is unknown. Per-base quality was not reported, and no clone a single base away is much larger than it.

CD8 naive samples consisted of CD45RO-negative cells that were positively selected for CCR7, yielding a CD45RA+CCR7+ population without TemRA cells. The donors were healthy, HIV-negative adults with no recently reported acute infections or vaccinations. Only Caucasian adults living in Nashville, Tennessee, USA were represented among the donors. Blood was obtained by leukapheresis, after which PBMCs were separated by Ficoll-Histopaque density gradient centrifugation and cryopreserved in liquid nitrogen vapor phase. Analytical flow cytometry was used to check the purity and quantity of every magnetically sorted T cell population. Genomic DNA was isolated from every sorted fraction and measured by UV absorbance on a Nanodrop 2000c. TCR CDR3 regions were amplified from genomic DNA by multiplex PCR using the deep immunoSEQ assay. Extracted genomic DNA from each cell subset was distributed evenly across all wells of several immunoSEQ 96-well plates, and each plate was treated as a replicate. Each replicate PCR for sorted subsets received 150 to 250 ng genomic DNA, equal to 28,000 or so T cell genomes. Purified libraries were measured with a Qubit 3.0 fluorometer, size-checked on a Bioanalyzer 2100, and measured again with the KAPA Library Quantification kit. A separate single-read 150-cycle Illumina NextSeq 550 flow cell was used to sequence each immunoSEQ 96-well plate. Per the original workflow: The immunoSEQ output contained only junctional sequences without quality scores, so filtering could not match that applied to full-length reads. To assign V/J genes and CDR3, sequences were annotated using PyIR, a Python wrapper for IgBLAST v1.9, with IMGT germline references. Reads were filtered out if the reads had weak V/J assignments (E-value above 1e-6), no CDR3, stop codons, out-of-frame junctions, or ambiguous translated residues. V3J clonotypes were defined as sequences sharing the same inferred V gene, J gene, and CDR3 amino acid sequence. Percentage overlap between repertoires was calculated by dividing the number of shared unique clonotypes by the size of the smaller repertoire. Three approaches were used to assess repertoire richness: RTK rarefaction, the Chao1 estimator, and Recon v2.1 estimates of unobserved clonotypes. OLGA was used to compute generation probabilities for all TCRbeta clonotypes that the gDNA method yielded from four donors. Sourced from immuneACCESS, this table was stored by TCRdb with only in-frame sequences that have V and J called. A share of the clones is absent; for the studies checked, an unresolved V gene accounts for under half, and the remainder has no known explanation. That table is the source of V, J and clone size, and D and trimming were worked out from the DNA. For this sample the table gives hundreds of thousands of clones, of which about 96% were detected only once. The ten top clones hold 0.11% of the sample.

V gives up 9 bases and J gives up 2 bases, and the segment between their germline ends measures 8 bases. Taken from cysteine to phenylalanine, the CDR3 has 11 residues. Just the 33-base CDR3 DNA is kept, in frame starting at base 1. Per the germline V gene (reference sequence), LNHDA is the CDR1 and SQIVND is the CDR2. The chain was built from TRBV19 and TRBJ2-7; a confident D gene designation cannot be given. The specimen was naive CD8+ T cells sorted from blood. The cell subset or site label, as the study defines it: CD45RA+CCR7+. The sequence derives from a woman aged 25 to 39 in good health. The DNA sequence is given as TGTGCCAGCGGCGTACCCTACGAGCAGTACTTC. This sequence encodes CASGVPYEQYF. Supplemented by the reference TRBV19 and TRBJ2-7 proteins around the CDR3, the complete variable domain is DGGITQSPKYLFRKEGQNVTLSCEQNLNHDAMYWYRQDPGQGLRLIYYSQIVNDFQKGDIAEGYSVSREKKESFPLTVTSAQKNPTAFYLCASGVPYEQYFGPGTRLTVT.